This entry concerns a single TCR beta chain. A clone one base away is much larger, so this may be a read error. TCRdb re-called the PCR reads through MiXCR, storing one row per CDR3 protein. Here the sample spans 300,000 to 350,000 distinct CDR3 sequences, around 21% being singletons. The record originates from a study of molecular identifiers for immune sequencing clone quantification. Overall study context: Four portions were sequenced after RNA from about 20,000 or 100,000 naive CD8 cells was split five ways in replicates.

Looked up from germline, CDR1 is MNHEY and CDR2 is SVGAGI. The CDR3 loop spans 15 amino acids. The specimen sequenced was naive CD8+ T cells from blood, with Jurkat cell RNA spiked in. Subset meaning: FACS-sorted CD8+CD4-CCR7+CD45RA+ naive T cells. V is TRBV6-5 and J is TRBJ2-1; TRBD2 agrees at 10 bases. This receptor was identified in a human donor in good health. Some libraries in this study had Jurkat cell RNA spiked in. DNA of the CDR3: TGTGCCAGCAGTTATCTAGCGGGGGTCGGGAATGAGCGGTTCTTC. This encodes CASSYLAGVGNERFF.